The 18 T cell receptor beta chains below all came from one sample that was sequenced in a study of blood T cells in healthy people across ages. With a J-beta primer mix and a sample-barcoded 5' primer, a second PCR ran roughly 6 to 12 cycles. TCRdb recomputed calls from the 5' RACE reads with MiXCR, one row per CDR3 protein. The sample shows around 1,900,000 distinct CDR3 sequences, about two fifths of them seen only once. The sample was blood. These receptors were taken from a human donor in good health.

This clonotype was detected only a few times. The chain couples TRBV20-1 to TRBJ2-7, with D possibly being TRBD1 (5 bases). Germline V CDR1 and CDR2: DFQATT, SNEGSKA (reference sequence). The CDR3 covers 16 residues. Deletions cut 1 base from V and 0 bases from J, with 16 bases between. The CDR3 sequence: CSARVDLGASSYEQYF. For the CDR3, the DNA is TGCAGTGCTAGAGTAGACCTAGGGGCGAGCTCCTACGAGCAGTACTTC.

The chain recombines TRBV20-1 with TRBJ1-2; 9 bases match TRBD1. The CDR3 runs 17 residues. V lost 5 bases to trimming and J lost 4 bases; unmatched junction nucleotides: 17. Per germline, CDR1 DFQATT and CDR2 SNEGSKA (reference sequence). This chain's CDR3 is CSALPRDRALGGYGYTF. The CDR3 DNA reads TGCAGTGCTCTACCCCGGGACAGGGCTCTAGGTGGCTATGGCTACACCTTC.

This clonotype was seen repeatedly, ten times or more. This chain connects TRBV29-1 to TRBJ2-5, with a weak D call TRBD1 (6 bases). The CDR3 has 13 residues. The V gene lost 6 bases and the J gene lost 2 bases, with 13 bases spanning the gap. Germline V lookup: CDR1 SQVTM, CDR2 ANQGSEA. DNA for the CDR3: TGCAGCGTGTCTGAGGGGGTTCAAGAGACCCAGTACTTC. It codes for CSVSEGVQETQYF.

This sequence joins TRBV20-1 and TRBJ2-3; TRBD1 might be the D (6 bases). Trimming shortened V by 6 bases and J by 1 base, and 14 bases separated the two germline ends. The CDR3 spans 14 residues. From germline, CDR1 is DFQATT and CDR2 SNEGSKA (reference sequence). The CDR3 DNA sequence: TGCAGTGCCGTGGGGGCGTTGGGCACAGATACGCAGTATTTT. Translated, it gives CSAVGALGTDTQYF.

This clonotype was counted a single time. This chain links TRBV2 with TRBJ2-3; D is perhaps TRBD1 (5 bases). V shed 7 bases and J shed 5 bases, with 10 bases lying between them. CDR3 size: 12 residues. Germline assignment: CDR1 SNHLY and CDR2 FYNNEI. Written as DNA, the CDR3 is TGTGCCAGCATAGGGGTTGGAGATACGCAGTATTTT. It encodes CASIGVGDTQYF.

The chain joins TRBV6-5 to TRBJ2-1; 8 positions match TRBD1. CDR3 length: 15 residues. With 2 bases clipped from V and 9 bases from J, the junction kept 9 bases outside the gene matches. Germline CDR1 reads MNHEY; CDR2 reads SVGAGI. CDR3 region: CASSYEDRAMGEQFF. The CDR3 nucleotides read TGTGCCAGCAGTTACGAGGACAGGGCTATGGGTGAGCAGTTCTTC.

The chain uses TRBV10-3 and TRBJ2-3, with 7 bases fitting TRBD1. The ends lost 7 bases at V and 2 bases at J; junction bases unmatched: 12. The germline gives CDR1 ENHRY, CDR2 SYGVKD. The CDR3 has 16 residues. CDR3 nucleotide sequence: TGTGCCATCACCCGCAACCGGGACAGCACCACAGATACGCAGTATTTT. It yields the protein CAITRNRDSTTDTQYF.

The rearrangement joins TRBV6-6 to TRBJ2-7; TRBD2 matches 11 bases. The germline V gene encodes CDR1 MNHNY and CDR2 SVGAGI (reference sequence). This CDR3 is built from 15 residues. The V segment lost 5 bases and the J segment 2 bases; nucleotides outside the gene matches: 5. The CDR3 coding sequence is TGTGCCAGCAGTAAGACTAGCGGGGTCCCCTACGAGCAGTACTTC. Translated: CASSKTSGVPYEQYF.

The CDR3 DNA is TGCAGTGCTACAAATACGCAGTATTTT. Protein sequence: CSATNTQYF. The V gene is TRBV20-1, the J gene TRBJ2-3; no clear D gene. Germline assignment: CDR1 DFQATT and CDR2 SNEGSKA (reference sequence). Trimming took 4 bases from V and 7 from J, leaving 3 bases between them. This CDR3 contains 9 residues.

This clonotype was recorded once. The junction and the germline gene differ at one end; a read error may be behind it. V gene TRBV7-9 combines with J gene TRBJ2-1; the D is unclear. The CDR3 sequence is 16 residues long. Germline V gene lookup returns CDR1 SEHNR and CDR2 FQNEAQ (reference sequence). CDR3 DNA sequence: TGTTCCAGCAGCAGGACCCTTCAGAGCTCCTACAATGAGCAGTTCTTC. Protein sequence: CSSSRTLQSSYNEQFF.

J is TRBJ2-3 and V is TRBV20-1; tentatively, D is TRBD2 (6 bases). V was cut by 5 bases and J by 4 bases, with 16 bases left in between. This CDR3 is built from 14 residues. The germline V gene encodes CDR1 DFQATT and CDR2 SNEGSKA (reference sequence). The CDR3 is CSAGSTRLADTQYF. For the CDR3, the DNA is TGCAGTGCTGGAAGTACGAGACTAGCAGATACGCAGTATTTT.

This clonotype was recorded only once. This chain uses TRBV5-1 with TRBJ2-3; TRBD1 matches 7 bases. The CDR3 contains 16 residues. V gave up 3 bases and J gave up 3 bases; unmatched junction bases: 10. Germline V gene sequence: CDR1 SGHRS, CDR2 YFSETQ. The CDR3 spells CASSSRTGRITDTQYF. The CDR3 region has the DNA TGCGCCAGCAGCTCACGGACAGGACGGATAACAGATACGCAGTATTTT.

This chain links TRBV5-1 with TRBJ2-5; D is possibly TRBD1 (5 bases). The CDR3 loop spans 14 amino acids. Germline-derived CDR1 and CDR2 are SGHRS and YFSETQ. Trimming took 1 base from V and 5 from J, leaving 12 bases between them. For the CDR3, the DNA is TGCGCCAGCAGCTTGAACCGACAGAGGGAGACCCAGTACTTC. It translates to CASSLNRQRETQYF.

In this sample, this clonotype turned up a few times. This chain joins TRBV15 and TRBJ1-2; D is uncertain. From germline, CDR1 is LNHNV and CDR2 YYDKDF (reference sequence). Trimming took 1 base from V and 10 from J, leaving 22 bases between them. CDR3 length: 16 amino acids. CDR3 DNA sequence: TGTGCCACCAGCAGAGGTCTCGGGCTAGGGCGGGCGGACTACACCTTC. Protein sequence: CATSRGLGLGRADYTF.

The chain is built from TRBV5-1 and TRBJ1-4; 7 positions match TRBD1. With V trimmed by 4 bases and J by 7 bases, 4 bases remained unmatched. CDR3 length: 13 residues. Per the germline V gene, CDR1 is SGHRS and CDR2 is YFSETQ. The DNA of the CDR3 is TGCGCCAGCAGCACAGGGGAAGCTGAAAAACTGTTTTTT. This sequence encodes CASSTGEAEKLFF.

The sample holds a few counts of this clonotype. This chain links TRBV7-6 with TRBJ2-1; maybe TRBD1 (6 bases). V was trimmed by 1 base and J by 10 bases, leaving 17 bases between them. The CDR3 loop spans 15 amino acids. Germline loops: CDR1 SGHVS, CDR2 FNYEAQ. The CDR3 reads CASSLDGGDGGEQFF. The CDR3 DNA reads as TGTGCCAGCAGCTTAGATGGGGGCGACGGCGGGGAGCAGTTCTTC.

This clonotype was recorded a few times. The V call is TRBV12-3 or TRBV12-4, the J call TRBJ2-3; no firm D call. V was clipped by 2 bases and J by 3 bases, with 12 bases between them. This CDR3 has 15 residues. CDR3 amino acids: CASSLLLTPTDTQYF. The CDR3 region has the DNA TGTGCCAGCAGTTTACTCTTAACCCCTACAGATACGCAGTATTTT.

The rearrangement joins TRBV27 to TRBJ2-3; 9 bases line up with TRBD2. Looked up from germline, CDR1 is MNHEY and CDR2 is SMNVEV (reference sequence). V was clipped by 2 bases and J by 2 bases; unmatched bases: 5. The CDR3 totals 16 residues. The CDR3 region is CASSLVASGTTDTQYF. CDR3 nucleotide sequence: TGTGCCAGCAGTTTAGTAGCTAGCGGGACCACAGATACGCAGTATTTT.